These 5 T cell receptor beta chains originate from one sample sequenced in a study of CD8 T cells in ankylosing spondylitis. TCRdb redid the calling of the 5' RACE reads with MiXCR, one entry per CDR3 protein. The sample yields around 130,000 distinct CDR3 sequences, more than 6.5% seen once. Sequenced material: blood, either unsorted or a sorted T cell fraction (not recorded which). These receptors were collected from a male donor with ankylosing spondylitis or in good health (not recorded which).

This clonotype was observed many times. The chain recombines TRBV7-9 with TRBJ1-2, with D unresolved. Per the germline V gene, CDR1 is SEHNR and CDR2 is FQNEAQ (reference sequence). The ends were cut back, 6 bases at V and 0 bases at J, with 14 bases in the middle. The CDR3 contains 15 residues. The CDR3 reads CASSPNARTNYGYTF. CDR3 sequence (DNA): TGTGCCAGCAGTCCGAACGCCAGGACTAACTATGGCTACACCTTC.

This clonotype was counted ten times or more. The V and J genes are TRBV2 and TRBJ1-5; TRBD1 matches 7 bases. From germline, CDR1 is SNHLY and CDR2 FYNNEI. The V segment lost 7 bases and the J segment 4 bases; nucleotides outside the gene matches: 10. This CDR3 has 15 residues. The CDR3 bases are TGTGCCAGCACCCCAGGACAGGTTGGGAATCAGCCCCAGCATTTT. Its translation is CASTPGQVGNQPQHF.

This clonotype showed up many times. The rearrangement links TRBV5-1 to TRBJ1-3, with 12 positions matching TRBD1. Per the germline V gene, CDR1 is SGHRS and CDR2 is YFSETQ. J was trimmed by 2 bases and V by 4 bases; bases with no gene match: 16. This CDR3 is built from 20 residues. The CDR3 coding sequence is TGCGCCAGCAGCGAAACAGCCACCGGGACAGGGGGCGTCCCTGGAAACACCATATATTTT. Encoded protein: CASSETATGTGGVPGNTIYF.

This clonotype showed up many times. V usage is TRBV5-1 and J usage is TRBJ1-2, with TRBD1 matching 7 bases. This CDR3 is built from 13 residues. V lost 2 bases, J lost 4 bases, and 2 bases stayed unmatched. From germline, CDR1 is SGHRS and CDR2 YFSETQ. The CDR3 protein is CASSFKGAYGYTF. The CDR3, as DNA: TGCGCCAGCAGCTTTAAGGGGGCCTATGGCTACACCTTC.

Ten or more counts support this clonotype. V gene TRBV12-3 or TRBV12-4 combines with J gene TRBJ1-1; 7 bases line up with TRBD1. Trimming cost V 3 bases and J 11 bases; bases outside gene matches: 3. The CDR3 length is 11 residues. The CDR3 nucleotides are TGTGCCAGCAGTTTTCCCAGGGGGGCTTTCTTT. Amino acid sequence: CASSFPRGAFF.